There are a few counts of the clone carrying this TCR beta chain. Its antigen is not known. This entry is derived from a study of regulatory T cells in long-lasting Graves disease. Building the TCR beta libraries relied on iRepertoire HTBI primers, and CDR3 regions underwent Arm-PCR. TCRdb processed the multiplex PCR reads anew with MiXCR; each CDR3 protein has one entry. The sample shows 680,000 or so distinct CDR3 sequences, approximately 15% of them seen only once. Notes on the study in general: What was studied was peripheral blood only, and not thyroid tissue.

Indicated time point: newly diagnosed GD, antithyroid drugs for less than 3 months. The TCR library was prepared using RNA isolated from PBMCs. V lost 4 bases and J 6 bases, leaving 9 bases between the germline ends. The length of the CDR3 is 13 residues. Germline-derived CDR1 and CDR2 are MNHEY and SVGEGT. These sequences were also reported in another study, on T cells in Graves' hyperthyroidism and ophthalmopathy. From that second work: The patients, who ranged from 18 to 65 in age, presented with newly diagnosed hyperthyroidism lasting under 2 months.

The rearrangement links TRBV6-2 or TRBV6-3 to TRBJ2-2, with D unclear. This material consisted of peripheral blood mononuclear cells (PBMCs), taken at new diagnosis, from a patient treated with antithyroid drugs. The receptor's source is a woman younger than 45 with Graves disease. The CDR3 region is CASSSQASGELFF. The CDR3 DNA sequence: TGTGCCAGCAGTTCTCAGGCCTCCGGGGAGCTGTTTTTT.